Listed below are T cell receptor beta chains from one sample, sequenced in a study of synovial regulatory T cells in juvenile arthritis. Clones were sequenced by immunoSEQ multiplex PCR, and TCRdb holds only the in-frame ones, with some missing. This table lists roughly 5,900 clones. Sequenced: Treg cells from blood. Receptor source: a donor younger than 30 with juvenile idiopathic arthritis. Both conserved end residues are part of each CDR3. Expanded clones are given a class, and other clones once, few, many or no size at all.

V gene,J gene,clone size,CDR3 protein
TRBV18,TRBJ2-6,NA,CASSPTLGGSGANVLTF
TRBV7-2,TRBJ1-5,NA,CASSLVSGQSIYSNQPQHF
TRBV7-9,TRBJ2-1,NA,CASSSYNYGRNNEQFF
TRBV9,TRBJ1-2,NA,CASSVAGGALGHNYGYTF
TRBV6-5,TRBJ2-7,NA,CASSPRQETYEQYF
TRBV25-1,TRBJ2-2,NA,CASRSGRTIGELFF
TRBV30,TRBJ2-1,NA,CAWSVNSYNEQFF
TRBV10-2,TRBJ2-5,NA,CASSAFIDSQETQYF
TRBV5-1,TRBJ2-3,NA,CASSLKTGDTDTQYF
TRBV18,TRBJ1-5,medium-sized,CASSPRTGGRINQPQHF
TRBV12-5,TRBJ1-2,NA,CASGFSQRGGLNGYTF
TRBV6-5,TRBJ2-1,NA,CASLWGNEQFF
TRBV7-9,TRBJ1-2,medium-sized,CASSTRQGVIYGYTF
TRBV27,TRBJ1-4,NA,CASSLKPITLREKLFF
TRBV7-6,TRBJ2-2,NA,CASSTTGTPSTGELFF
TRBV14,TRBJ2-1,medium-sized,CASSPPGGGARNEQFF
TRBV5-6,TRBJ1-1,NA,CASSLIGNAEAFF
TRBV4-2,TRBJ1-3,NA,CASSQDIRQGGNTIYF
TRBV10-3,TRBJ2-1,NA,CAIGFSSHEQFF